The 5 T cell receptor beta chains in this list originate from one sample, sequenced in a study of shared clonotypes between healthy human individuals. The method was immunoSEQ multiplex PCR; TCRdb's version includes in-frame clones alone and lacks a portion of them. The sample gives roughly 2.1 million clones, around 93% of which show up once; under 2% is in the top ten. The naive CD8 fraction comprised CD45RO-negative cells positively selected for CCR7 and excluded terminally differentiated effector memory CD45RA+ cells. Material: naive CD8+ T cells from PBMCs. These receptor sequences come from a young man in good health. Some clones in this sample may be carry-over from other donors' samples.

The J gene is TRBJ1-2, the V gene TRBV29-1, with D perhaps matching TRBD1 (5 bases). Per germline, CDR1 SQVTM and CDR2 ANQGSEA. Trimming shortened V by 6 bases and J by 7 bases, and 15 bases separated the two germline ends. CDR3 size: 12 residues. In nucleotides, the CDR3 is TGCAGCGTCGCCGACGGGGCTCCTGGCTACACCTTC. It is translated as CSVADGAPGYTF.

The J gene is TRBJ2-1, the V gene TRBV9; TRBD2 matches at 14 bases. Trimming took 4 bases from V and 11 from J; bases not matched to a gene: 8. The CDR3 sequence is 15 residues long. Germline CDR1 SGDLS, CDR2 YYNGEE. In DNA, the CDR3 is TGTGCCAGCAGCCCAGGACTAGCGGGAGGCCTAAAGCAGTTCTTC. Protein sequence: CASSPGLAGGLKQFF. Based on the CDR3 plus reference TRBV9 and TRBJ2-1, the full variable domain is DSGVTQTPKHLITATGQRVTLRCSPRSGDLSVYWYQQSLDQGLQFLIQYYNGEERAKGNILERFSAQQFPDLHSELNLSSLELGDSALYFCASSPGLAGGLKQFFGPGTRLTVL.

This chain joins TRBV7-9 and TRBJ2-1; D tentatively reads TRBD1 or TRBD2 (6 bases each). The CDR3 is made up of 14 amino acids. Deletions cut 4 bases from V and 3 bases from J, with 10 bases between. Germline-derived CDR1 and CDR2 are SEHNR and FQNEAQ (reference sequence). The CDR3 reads CASSSGGLYNEQFF. As DNA, the CDR3 is TGTGCCAGCAGCTCCGGGGGCCTCTACAATGAGCAGTTCTTC.

The chain is built from TRBV27 and TRBJ2-7, with D perhaps matching TRBD2 (5 bases). The CDR3 length is 16 residues. V was shortened by 5 bases and J by 2 bases, with 19 bases between the two germline ends. Germline V gives CDR1 MNHEY, CDR2 SMNVEV (reference sequence). Written as DNA, the CDR3 is TGTGCCAGCAGTCGGGGTTTGGTTGGCAAGACCTACGAGCAGTACTTC. Its protein product is CASSRGLVGKTYEQYF.

This clone has just one count. The identical CDR3 is also encoded by other nucleotide sequences in the sample. The CDR3, as DNA: TGCAGCGGAAGACTAGCGGGCACCTACGAGCAGTACTTC. As protein: CSGRLAGTYEQYF. The V gene is TRBV29-1, the J gene TRBJ2-7; 10 bases match TRBD2. The CDR3 is made up of 13 amino acids. Germline V gene sequence: CDR1 SQVTM, CDR2 ANQGSEA. V lost 7 bases, J lost 2 bases, and 5 bases stayed unmatched.